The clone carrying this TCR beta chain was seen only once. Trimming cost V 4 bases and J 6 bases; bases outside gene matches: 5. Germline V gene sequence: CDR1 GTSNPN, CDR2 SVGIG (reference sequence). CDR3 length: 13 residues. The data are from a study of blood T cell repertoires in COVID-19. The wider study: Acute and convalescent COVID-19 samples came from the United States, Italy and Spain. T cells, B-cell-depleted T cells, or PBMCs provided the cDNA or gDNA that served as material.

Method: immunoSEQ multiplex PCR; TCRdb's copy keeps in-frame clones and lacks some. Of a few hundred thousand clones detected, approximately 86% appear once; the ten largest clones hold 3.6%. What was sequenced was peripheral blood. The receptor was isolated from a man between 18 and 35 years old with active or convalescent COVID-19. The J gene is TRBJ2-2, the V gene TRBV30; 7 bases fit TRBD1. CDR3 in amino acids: CAWTKGAAGELFF. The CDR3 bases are TGTGCCTGGACGAAGGGGGCGGCCGGGGAGCTGTTTTTT.